Below, one T cell receptor (beta chain) is given with its context. Its antigen remains unknown. CDR3 length: 14 residues. Trimming took off 5 bases at V and 0 bases at J, with 8 bases between the two ends. The germline gives CDR1 MNHEY, CDR2 SVGEGT. Here immunoSEQ multiplex PCR was the method, and the copy in TCRdb shows in-frame clones only, minus some. The sample has some 89,000 clones; over 85% are singletons. This entry belongs to a study of T cell responses to AZD1222 COVID-19 vaccine. Regarding the study as a whole: After two AZD1222 doses, spike-specific TCR breadth and depth rose versus day 0. Donors, mostly white British, included more females; clonal diversity was possibly underestimated. As reported, nearly half of all spike-specific TCRs target variant regions that are unmutated.

The sequence came from an adult in good health. The rearrangement uses TRBV6-2 or TRBV6-3 and TRBJ1-5, with D tentatively TRBD1 (6 bases). The material sequenced was peripheral blood, taken on day 0 of AZD1222 vaccination. CDR3 in amino acids: CASSRTDSNQPQHF. CDR3 nucleotides: TGTGCCAGCAGTAGGACAGATAGCAATCAGCCCCAGCATTTT.